This T cell receptor beta chain was observed in a study of T cell repertoires in cytomegalovirus infection. For the study at large: Signatures in public TCR beta sequences pointed to both CMV infection and matching HLA type.

TCRdb analysed the reads with MiXCR anew, one entry per CDR3 protein. Among approximately 700,000 distinct CDR3 sequences listed, roughly 36% were seen once. CDR3 length: 13 residues. Germline CDR1 and CDR2: SGHTA and FQGNSA. Trimming took 2 bases from V and 5 from J, leaving 7 bases between them. Study conclusions and caveats: Of the TCR beta families, the public ones yielded a cumulative frequency that identified carriers of CMV plus the relevant HLA. What dominated the ex vivo response were HLA-C-restricted CMV-specific TCR beta clonotypes.

This clonotype was seen repeatedly, ten times or more. Its antigen remains unknown. The clonotype originates from a human donor in good health (CMV status not recorded). Some clones in this sample may be carry-over from other donors' samples. The V call is TRBV7-2, the J call TRBJ2-1; D perhaps matches TRBD2 (5 bases). Sample: PBMCs. CDR3 DNA sequence: TGTGCCAGCAGCTTACGACTAAACAATGAGCAGTTCTTC. It encodes CASSLRLNNEQFF.